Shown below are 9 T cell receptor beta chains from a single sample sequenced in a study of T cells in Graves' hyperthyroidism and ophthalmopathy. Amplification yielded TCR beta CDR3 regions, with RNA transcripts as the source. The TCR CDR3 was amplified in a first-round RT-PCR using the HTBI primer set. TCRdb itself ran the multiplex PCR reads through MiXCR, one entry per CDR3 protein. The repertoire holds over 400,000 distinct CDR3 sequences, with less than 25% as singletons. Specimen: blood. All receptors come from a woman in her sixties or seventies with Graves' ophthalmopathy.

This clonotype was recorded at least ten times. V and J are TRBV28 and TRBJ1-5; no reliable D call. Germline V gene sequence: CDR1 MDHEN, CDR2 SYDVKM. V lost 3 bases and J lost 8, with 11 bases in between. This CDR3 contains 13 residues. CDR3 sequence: CASSFEGQKPQHF. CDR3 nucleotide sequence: TGTGCCAGCAGTTTTGAGGGCCAGAAGCCCCAGCATTTT.

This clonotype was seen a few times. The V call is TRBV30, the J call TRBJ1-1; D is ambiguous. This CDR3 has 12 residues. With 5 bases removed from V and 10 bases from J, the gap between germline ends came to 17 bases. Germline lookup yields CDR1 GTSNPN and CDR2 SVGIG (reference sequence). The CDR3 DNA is TGTGCCTGGTCCGACGACGGGGTTATAGCTTTCTTT. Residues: CAWSDDGVIAFF.

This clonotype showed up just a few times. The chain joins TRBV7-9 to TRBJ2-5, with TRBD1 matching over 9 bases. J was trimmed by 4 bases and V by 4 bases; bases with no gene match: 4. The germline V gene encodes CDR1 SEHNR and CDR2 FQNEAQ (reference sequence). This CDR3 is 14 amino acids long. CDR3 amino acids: CASSWDRAGETQYF. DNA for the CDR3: TGTGCCAGCAGCTGGGACAGGGCGGGAGAGACCCAGTACTTC.

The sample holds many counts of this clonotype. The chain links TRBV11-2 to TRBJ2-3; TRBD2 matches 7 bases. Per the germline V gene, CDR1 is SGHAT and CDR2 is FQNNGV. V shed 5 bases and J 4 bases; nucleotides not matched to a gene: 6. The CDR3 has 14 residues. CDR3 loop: CASSPTGGADTQYF. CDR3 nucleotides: TGTGCCAGCAGCCCCACGGGAGGTGCAGATACGCAGTATTTT.

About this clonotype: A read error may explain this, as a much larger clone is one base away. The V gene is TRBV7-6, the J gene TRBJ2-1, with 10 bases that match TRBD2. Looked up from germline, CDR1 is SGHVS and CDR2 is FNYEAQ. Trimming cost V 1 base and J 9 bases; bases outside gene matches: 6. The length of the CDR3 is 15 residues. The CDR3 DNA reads TGTGCCAGCAGCTTAGTTTCTAGCGGGAGCTGTGAGCAGTTCTTC. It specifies CASSLVSSGSCEQFF.

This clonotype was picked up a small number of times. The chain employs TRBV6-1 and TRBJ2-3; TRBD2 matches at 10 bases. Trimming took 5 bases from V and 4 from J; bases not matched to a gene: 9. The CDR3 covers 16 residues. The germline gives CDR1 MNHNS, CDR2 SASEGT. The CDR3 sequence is CASSSAGGIVADTQYF. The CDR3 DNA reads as TGTGCCAGCAGTTCAGCGGGAGGGATTGTGGCAGATACGCAGTATTTT.

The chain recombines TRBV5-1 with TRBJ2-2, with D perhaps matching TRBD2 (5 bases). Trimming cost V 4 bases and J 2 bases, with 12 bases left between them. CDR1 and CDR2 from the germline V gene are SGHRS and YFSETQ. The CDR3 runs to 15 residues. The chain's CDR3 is CASSPSSANTGELFF. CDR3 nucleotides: TGCGCCAGCAGCCCTAGCTCCGCCAACACCGGGGAGCTGTTTTTT.

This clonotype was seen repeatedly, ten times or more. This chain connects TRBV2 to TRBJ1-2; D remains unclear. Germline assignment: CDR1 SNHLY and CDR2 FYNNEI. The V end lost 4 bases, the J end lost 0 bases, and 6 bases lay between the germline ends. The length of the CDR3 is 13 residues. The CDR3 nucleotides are TGTGCCAGCAGTGCGGAGACTAACTATGGCTACACCTTC. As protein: CASSAETNYGYTF.

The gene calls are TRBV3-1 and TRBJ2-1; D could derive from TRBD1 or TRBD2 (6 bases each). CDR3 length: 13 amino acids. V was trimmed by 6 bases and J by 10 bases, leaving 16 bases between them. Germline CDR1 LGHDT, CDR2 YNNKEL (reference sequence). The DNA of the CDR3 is TGTGCCAGCAGTTCTCAAGGGGGGAGAGAGCAGTTCTTC. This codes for CASSSQGGREQFF.